The clone carrying this TCR beta chain showed up many times. Its antigen remains unidentified. This record comes from a study of blood T cells in healthy people across ages. About the study: There was about one barcoded beta molecule captured by template switching per two T cells. Study-level findings and limits: PBMCs were not sorted, which prevented a conclusive comparison of naive versus antigen-experienced cells.

Germline assignment: CDR1 SGHKS and CDR2 YYEKEE (reference sequence). V was trimmed by 4 bases and J by 2 bases, leaving 11 bases between them. The length of the CDR3 is 14 residues. The donors, aged roughly 6 to 95, were healthy Caucasians from Russia. Per sample, a minimum of 6.5 million PBMCs were isolated. A second PCR of about 7 to 12 cycles used a sample-barcoded 5' primer and a J-beta primer mix. MiXCR, run by TCRdb on the 5' RACE reads, gives a single entry per CDR3 protein. In the table there are 1.5 million to 2 million distinct CDR3 sequences, approximately 50% of which are singletons. The TCR comes from a woman between 35 and 50 years old in good health. The chain joins TRBV5-5 to TRBJ2-3, with D unclear. Sequencing was done on a sample of blood. The CDR3 loop is CASSPGPNTDTQYF. CDR3 nucleotide sequence: TGTGCCAGCAGCCCGGGTCCTAACACAGATACGCAGTATTTT. Based on the CDR3 plus reference TRBV5-5 and TRBJ2-3, the full variable domain is DAGVTQSPTHLIKTRGQQVTLRCSPISGHKSVSWYQQVLGQGPQFIFQYYEKEERGRGNFPDRFSARQFPNYSSELNVNALLLGDSALYLCASSPGPNTDTQYFGPGTRLTVL.